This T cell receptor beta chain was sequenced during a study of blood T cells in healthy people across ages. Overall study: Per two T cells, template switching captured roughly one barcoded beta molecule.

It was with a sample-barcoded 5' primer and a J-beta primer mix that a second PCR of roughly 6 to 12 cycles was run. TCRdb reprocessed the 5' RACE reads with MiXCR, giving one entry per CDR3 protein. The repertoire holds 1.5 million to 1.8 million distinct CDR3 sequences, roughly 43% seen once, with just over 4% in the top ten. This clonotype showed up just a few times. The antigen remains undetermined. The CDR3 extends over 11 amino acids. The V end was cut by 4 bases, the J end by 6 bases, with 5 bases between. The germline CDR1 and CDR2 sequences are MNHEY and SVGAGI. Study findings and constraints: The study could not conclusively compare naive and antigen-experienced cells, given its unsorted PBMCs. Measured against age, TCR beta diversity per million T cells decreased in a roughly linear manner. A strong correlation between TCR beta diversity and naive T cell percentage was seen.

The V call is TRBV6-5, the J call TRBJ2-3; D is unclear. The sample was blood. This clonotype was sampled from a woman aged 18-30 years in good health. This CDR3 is CASSLHDTQYF. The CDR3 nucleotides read TGTGCCAGCAGTTTACACGATACGCAGTATTTT.